Below, 20 T cell receptor beta chains from the same sample are listed, as sequenced in a study of beta chain features in type 1 diabetes. Broader study findings: Type 1 diabetes patients had TCRB CDR3s that were shorter (moderately but significantly so) in all four CD4+ subsets.

Their recognized antigens are unknown. Reverse transcription of all isolated RNA meant that expressed TCRB transcripts were sequenced. The assay was immunoSEQ multiplex PCR, and TCRdb's table has in-frame clones only and misses some. The table includes more than 300,000 clones, 10% to 15% detected once. The specimen was naive CD4+ T cells from blood. These receptors were obtained from a woman younger than 30 with type 1 diabetes.

This clone showed up just a few times. The V and J genes are TRBV10-3 and TRBJ1-2; 7 bases agree with TRBD1. In germline, CDR1 is ENHRY, CDR2 SYGVKD. Trimming at V came to 6 bases and at J to 1 base, leaving 2 bases not matched to a gene. CDR3 length equals 13 residues. CDR3 amino acids: CAISRDSNYGYTF. The CDR3 nucleotides are TGTGCCATCAGCCGGGACAGTAACTATGGCTACACCTTC.

This chain uses TRBV6-4 with TRBJ2-2; possibly TRBD2 for D (5 bases). This CDR3 is 12 amino acids long. Germline V lookup: CDR1 MRHNA, CDR2 SNTAGT. With 4 bases removed from V and 6 bases from J, the gap between germline ends came to 6 bases. The CDR3 DNA reads as TGTGCCAGCAGTGCCGGGGCCGGGGAGCTGTTTTTT. Translation gives CASSAGAGELFF.

The chain links TRBV29-1 to TRBJ1-1, with 9 bases lining up with TRBD1. V lost 2 bases, J lost 1 base, and 5 bases stayed unmatched. The CDR3 is 15 residues long. Germline-derived CDR1 and CDR2 are SQVTM and ANQGSEA. The chain's CDR3 is CSVEPTGGRNTEAFF. The CDR3 DNA reads TGCAGCGTTGAACCGACAGGGGGTAGGAACACTGAAGCTTTCTTT. Looking up the rest from reference TRBV29-1 and TRBJ1-1 gives the full variable domain: SAVISQKPSRDICQRGTSLTIQCQVDSQVTMMFWYRQQPGQSLTLIATANQGSEATYESGFVIDKFPISRPNLTFSTLTVSNMSPEDSSIYLCSVEPTGGRNTEAFFGQGTRLTVV.

This clone was observed a handful of times. This rearrangement joins TRBV7-9 to TRBJ1-1; D ambiguous. CDR1 and CDR2 (germline): SEHNR, FQNEAQ (reference sequence). The CDR3 is 16 amino acids. Trimming removed 2 bases from V and 0 bases from J, with 13 bases in between. DNA for the CDR3: TGTGCCAGCAGCTTACAATCTGGCGGTTTGAACACTGAAGCTTTCTTT. It yields the protein CASSLQSGGLNTEAFF.

Worth noting for this clone: The same CDR3 also results from other DNA sequences found in this sample. The V and J genes are TRBV19 and TRBJ2-7; D is unclear. CDR3 length: 11 amino acids. Trimming removed 6 bases from V and 3 bases from J, with 6 bases in between. Germline V gene sequence: CDR1 LNHDA, CDR2 SQIVND (reference sequence). The CDR3 region has the DNA TGTGCCAGTAGGTCCAGCTACGAGCAGTACTTC. Amino acid sequence: CASRSSYEQYF. The full variable domain, with the rest looked up from reference TRBV19 and TRBJ2-7, is DGGITQSPKYLFRKEGQNVTLSCEQNLNHDAMYWYRQDPGQGLRLIYYSQIVNDFQKGDIAEGYSVSREKKESFPLTVTSAQKNPTAFYLCASRSSYEQYFGPGTRLTVT.

This sequence joins TRBV4-1 and TRBJ2-6; 8 nucleotides match TRBD1. Germline V gives CDR1 MGHRA, CDR2 YSYEKL. Germline trimming cut 5 bases from V and 0 bases from J; bases unmatched to any gene: 12. CDR3 size: 19 residues. CDR3 residues: CASSEFRDRFYSGANVLTF. CDR3 sequence (DNA): TGCGCCAGCAGCGAATTTCGGGACAGGTTCTACTCTGGGGCCAACGTCCTGACTTTC.

The chain joins TRBV28 to TRBJ1-1, with D hard to call. The CDR3 covers 13 residues. The germline V gene has CDR1 MDHEN and CDR2 SYDVKM. V was shortened by 7 bases and J by 4 bases, with 13 bases between the two germline ends. CDR3 sequence: CASMQVLSTEAFF. In DNA, the CDR3 is TGTGCCAGCATGCAGGTCCTGAGCACTGAAGCTTTCTTT. Complete variable domain (other parts from reference TRBV28 and TRBJ1-1): DVKVTQSSRYLVKRTGEKVFLECVQDMDHENMFWYRQDPGLGLRLIYFSYDVKMKEKGDIPEGYSVSREKKERFSLILESASTNQTSMYLCASMQVLSTEAFFGQGTRLTVV.

The sample holds a few counts of this clone. The V call is TRBV4-2, the J call TRBJ1-1; no definite D call. Per germline, CDR1 LGHNA and CDR2 YNFKEQ. The CDR3 has 15 residues. V shed 0 bases and J shed 7 bases, with 15 bases lying between them. This CDR3 is CASSQDRLSLDEAFF. Written as DNA, the CDR3 is TGTGCCAGCAGCCAAGACAGGTTAAGTTTAGATGAAGCTTTCTTT.

The sample holds a few counts of this clone. This rearrangement joins TRBV27 to TRBJ2-7; 11 nucleotides agree with TRBD2. Looked up from germline, CDR1 is MNHEY and CDR2 is SMNVEV (reference sequence). Losses at the gene ends were 6 bases for V and 5 bases for J; bases not matched to a gene: 6. The CDR3 covers 14 residues. CDR3 sequence: CASSSRLAGNEQYF. CDR3 nucleotide sequence: TGTGCCAGCAGCTCTCGACTAGCGGGGAACGAGCAGTACTTC.

Only a few counts were recorded for this clone. This chain links TRBV6-6 with TRBJ2-4; no reliable D call. The germline CDR1 and CDR2 sequences are MNHNY and SVGAGI (reference sequence). The CDR3 spans 16 residues. Trimming stripped 0 bases from V and 0 bases from J, with 9 bases between. CDR3 amino acids: CASSYSIDLAKNIQYF. In nucleotides, the CDR3 is TGTGCCAGCAGTTACTCGATAGATCTAGCCAAAAACATTCAGTACTTC.

The CDR3 reads CASSQDPFNEQFF. The CDR3 bases are TGCGCCAGCAGCCAAGATCCCTTCAATGAGCAGTTCTTC. This rearrangement joins TRBV4-3 to TRBJ2-1; D unresolved. V lost 0 bases, J lost 6 bases, and 6 bases lay in between. CDR3 length equals 13 residues. Germline loops: CDR1 LGHNA, CDR2 YSLEER.

The chain has TRBV5-1 and TRBJ2-7; D is undetermined. The CDR3 is 16 residues long. Germline V gene lookup returns CDR1 SGHRS and CDR2 YFSETQ. The germline V and J ends were trimmed by 4 bases and 3 bases, with 20 bases remaining between them. Here the CDR3 DNA reads TGCGCCAGCAGCCCACATCCCGGTACAGAGTACTACGAGCAGTACTTC. Its protein product is CASSPHPGTEYYEQYF.

This clone was seen a few times. This rearrangement joins TRBV28 to TRBJ1-2; possibly TRBD1 for D (5 bases). The CDR3 contains 12 residues. CDR1 MDHEN and CDR2 SYDVKM come from the germline V gene. Trimming took 9 bases from V and 2 from J, leaving 10 bases between them. The chain's CDR3 is CASSAGNYGYTF. In DNA, the CDR3 is TGTGCCAGTTCGGCAGGGAACTATGGCTACACCTTC.

The chain carries TRBV7-9 and TRBJ2-3, with unresolved D. Trimming shortened V by 11 bases and J by 6 bases, and 21 bases separated the two germline ends. Per the germline V gene, CDR1 is SEHNR and CDR2 is FQNEAQ (reference sequence). The CDR3 is 14 residues long. CDR3 sequence: CAGSLSWSADTQYF. Written as DNA, the CDR3 is TGTGCCGGAAGCTTGTCGTGGTCAGCGGATACGCAGTATTTT. The full variable domain, rest sourced from reference TRBV7-9 and TRBJ2-3, is DTGVSQNPRHKITKRGQNVTFRCDPISEHNRLYWYRQTLGQGPEFLTYFQNEAQLEKSRLLSDRFSAERPKGSFSTLEIQRTEQGDSAMYLCAGSLSWSADTQYFGPGTRLTVL.

The chain links TRBV7-8 to TRBJ2-5, with a tentative D call TRBD2 (6 bases). The V gene's germline CDR1 is SGHVS and CDR2 FQNEAQ. The CDR3 sequence is 14 residues long. V was clipped by 1 base and J by 3 bases, with 9 bases between them. CDR3 coding DNA: TGTGCCAGCAGCTTAGGTTGGAGGGAAGAGACCCAGTACTTC. It encodes CASSLGWREETQYF.

In its sample, this clone was seen a few times. This chain joins TRBV29-1 and TRBJ1-2; TRBD1 agrees at 7 bases. With V trimmed by 6 bases and J by 8 bases, 12 bases remained unmatched. Germline CDR1 and CDR2: SQVTM and ANQGSEA. CDR3 length equals 13 residues. CDR3 loop: CSVTGQPSGGYTF. The DNA of the CDR3 is TGCAGCGTCACGGGACAGCCGTCGGGAGGCTACACCTTC.

The chain has TRBV15 and TRBJ2-1, with 10 bases fitting TRBD2. Germline CDR1 reads LNHNV; CDR2 reads YYDKDF (reference sequence). This CDR3 spans 13 amino acids. Trimming took 7 bases from V and 6 from J; bases not matched to a gene: 3. In DNA, the CDR3 is TGTGCCACCAATCTAGCGGGAGCCAATGAGCAGTTCTTC. Translation: CATNLAGANEQFF.

To note about this clone: An end of the junction does not agree with germline; a read error may underlie this. The chain's CDR3 is CASSPTDNQAQHF. In DNA, the CDR3 is TGTGCCAGCAGTCCGACAGATAATCAGGCCCAGCATTTT. The chain combines TRBV27 with TRBJ1-5, with a possible D match to TRBD1 (5 bases). Germline loops: CDR1 MNHEY, CDR2 SMNVEV (reference sequence). The CDR3 loop spans 13 amino acids.

The chain recombines TRBV5-5 with TRBJ2-7; 7 bases fit TRBD2. Unmatched junction bases numbered 12, after V lost 0 bases and J lost 3 bases. The CDR3 is 17 residues long. CDR1 and CDR2 from the germline V gene are SGHKS and YYEKEE (reference sequence). The CDR3 nucleotides are TGTGCCAGCAGCTTGGCCGCTAGCGGCGGAGCTCTCTACGAGCAGTACTTC. It encodes CASSLAASGGALYEQYF.

The chain is built from TRBV5-6 and TRBJ1-5; 7 bases align to TRBD1. V lost 4 bases and J lost 2; bases outside the gene matches: 6. The CDR3 loop spans 15 amino acids. In germline, CDR1 is SGHDT, CDR2 YYEEEE. In DNA form, the CDR3 reads TGTGCCAGCAGCCTCGCAGGGGGTGGCAATCAGCCCCAGCATTTT. It specifies CASSLAGGGNQPQHF.